This T cell receptor (beta chain) was observed in a study of T cells in Graves' hyperthyroidism and ophthalmopathy. Overall study findings and caveats: Ophthalmopathy, which appeared later, was predicted by the model a median approximately six months before onset.

The CDR3 is 15 amino acids. In germline, CDR1 is MNHEY, CDR2 SMNVEV (reference sequence). V shed 6 bases, J shed 3 bases, and the junction held 8 bases outside the gene matches. In its sample, this clonotype was seen many times. Its antigen is not identified. There were TCR beta CDR3 regions amplified from RNA transcripts. The HTBI set primed first-round TCR CDR3 RT-PCR. TCRdb redid the calling of the multiplex PCR reads with MiXCR, one entry per CDR3 protein. The repertoire consists of around 210,000 distinct CDR3 sequences, with around 16% occurring once and the leading ten covering roughly 50%. Stable Graves' hyperthyroidism meant no ophthalmopathy progression within 18 months. The hyperthyroidism was newly diagnosed and had lasted under 2 months; the patients were aged 18 to 65. Using 10 ml of fresh peripheral blood, PBMCs were prepared.

The chain combines TRBV27 with TRBJ2-1; 7 bases match TRBD1. The TCR sequence derives from a woman aged 45-65 years with Graves' hyperthyroidism. Specimen: blood. The CDR3 DNA reads TGTGCCAGCAGCCCGGTCTCAGGGGGCTACAATGAGCAGTTCTTC. This encodes CASSPVSGGYNEQFF.